The sequence of this TCR beta chain was determined in a study of cytomegalovirus exposure and HLA in healthy donors. Study findings and constraints: For most TCR sequences rarity was the rule, although some public TCRs occurred in many donors.

In germline, CDR1 is MDHEN, CDR2 SYDVKM. The CDR3 length is 15 residues. Germline trimming cut 5 bases from V and 5 bases from J; bases unmatched to any gene: 10. As regards this clone: The target antigen is unknown.

Vbeta (60) and Jbeta (13) primers were used in the PCR. The table came from immunoSEQ multiplex PCR; TCRdb's copy has only in-frame clones and leaves some out. In the table there are fewer than 200,000 clones, roughly two thirds of which are singletons. The rearrangement joins TRBV28 to TRBJ2-7; the match to TRBD1 covers 9 bases. This receptor was taken from a woman aged 25 to 39 in good health and CMV-seronegative. Sequencing input: PBMCs. The CDR3 coding sequence is TGTGCCAGCAGTGTACTCACAGGGGGCTTCGACGAGCAGTACTTC. This codes for CASSVLTGGFDEQYF.